The 24 T cell receptor beta chains reported below all come from one sample, sequenced in a study of cytomegalovirus exposure and HLA in healthy donors. Using immunoSEQ multiplex PCR, the repertoire was profiled, and TCRdb retains in-frame clones only, with some absent. The sample carries 130,000 to 150,000 clones, 85% to 90% recorded once. The source material was PBMCs. All receptors derive from a woman aged 30 to 39 in good health and CMV-seropositive.

The CDR3 protein is CASSVNQGAYGEQFF. CDR3 coding DNA: TGTGCCAGCAGCGTAAATCAGGGGGCATACGGTGAGCAGTTCTTC. The chain uses TRBV9 and TRBJ2-1, with 8 bases that match TRBD1. With V trimmed by 1 base and J by 9 bases, 9 bases remained unmatched. The CDR3 length is 15 residues. CDR1 SGDLS and CDR2 YYNGEE come from the germline V gene. The whole variable domain, remainder taken from reference TRBV9 and TRBJ2-1, is DSGVTQTPKHLITATGQRVTLRCSPRSGDLSVYWYQQSLDQGLQFLIQYYNGEERAKGNILERFSAQQFPDLHSELNLSSLELGDSALYFCASSVNQGAYGEQFFGPGTRLTVL.

The chain employs TRBV29-1 and TRBJ2-7, with TRBD2 matching 14 bases. CDR1 and CDR2 from the germline V gene are SQVTM and ANQGSEA. V dropped 5 bases and J dropped 2; count of bases not matched to a gene: 8. The CDR3 length is 16 residues. CDR3 protein: CSVLGLAGVSPYEQYF. DNA for the CDR3: TGCAGCGTTCTGGGACTAGCGGGAGTGAGTCCCTACGAGCAGTACTTC.

The chain has TRBV14 and TRBJ2-1; D gene uncertain. Trimming shortened V by 1 base and J by 7 bases, and 8 bases separated the two germline ends. CDR1 and CDR2 from the germline V gene are SGHDN and FVKESK. The CDR3 loop spans 13 amino acids. CDR3 in amino acids: CASSQVHGNEQFF. Here the CDR3 DNA reads TGTGCCAGCAGCCAAGTGCACGGGAATGAGCAGTTCTTC.

This clone was counted at least ten times. The chain carries TRBV19 and TRBJ1-1; D call uncertain. Germline assignment: CDR1 LNHDA and CDR2 SQIVND (reference sequence). The CDR3 length is 13 residues. The ends were cut back, 3 bases at V and 0 bases at J, with 5 bases in the middle. CDR3 region: CASSINMNTEAFF. CDR3 sequence (DNA): TGTGCCAGTAGTATTAACATGAACACTGAAGCTTTCTTT.

The gene calls are TRBV29-1 and TRBJ2-5; a possible D gene is TRBD1 (6 bases). Germline V CDR1 and CDR2: SQVTM, ANQGSEA. The germline V and J ends were trimmed by 4 bases and 5 bases, with 20 bases remaining between them. The CDR3 extends over 15 amino acids. CDR3 nucleotide sequence: TGCAGCGTTGGCCCCTACGGGACAATTCGGGAGACCCAGTACTTC. Translation gives CSVGPYGTIRETQYF.

V is TRBV5-1 and J is TRBJ1-3; weak D call: TRBD1 (6 bases). There are 15 residues in the CDR3. The V end lost 2 bases, the J end lost 0 bases, and 9 bases lay between the germline ends. Germline-derived CDR1 and CDR2 are SGHRS and YFSETQ. The chain's CDR3 is CASSLGQSSGNTIYF. The CDR3 DNA sequence: TGCGCCAGCAGCTTAGGACAGAGCTCTGGAAACACCATATATTTT. The variable domain in full, with the rest retrieved from reference TRBV5-1 and TRBJ1-3, is KAGVTQTPRYLIKTRGQQVTLSCSPISGHRSVSWYQQTPGQGLQFLFEYFSETQRNKGNFPGRFSGRQFSNSRSEMNVSTLELGDSALYLCASSLGQSSGNTIYFGEGSWLTVV.

V usage is TRBV28 and J usage is TRBJ1-4, with 10 positions matching TRBD1. Germline trimming cut 5 bases from V and 0 bases from J; bases unmatched to any gene: 12. The CDR3 runs to 19 residues. CDR1 MDHEN and CDR2 SYDVKM come from the germline V gene. The CDR3 DNA is TGTGCCAGCAGTGCCACCCGGGACAGGGGACTAGCAACTAATGAAAAACTGTTTTTT. Amino acid sequence: CASSATRDRGLATNEKLFF.

The J gene is TRBJ1-4, the V gene TRBV7-2; no firm D call. Between the trimmed V and J ends, which lost 0 bases and 0 bases, there was a span of 5 bases. This CDR3 is 15 amino acids long. CDR1 and CDR2 (germline): SGHTA, FQGNSA. CDR3 sequence reads: CASSLASSTNEKLFF. CDR3 DNA sequence: TGTGCCAGCAGCTTAGCCAGTTCAACTAATGAAAAACTGTTTTTT.

The DNA for the CDR3 is TGTGCCAGCAGTGCCATTGGCGGGGGGGATGAAATCACAGATACGCAGTATTTT. As protein: CASSAIGGGDEITDTQYF. This chain connects TRBV28 to TRBJ2-3; TRBD2 matches at 9 bases. CDR1 MDHEN and CDR2 SYDVKM come from the germline V gene. V trimming: 5 bases; J trimming: 2 bases; junction bases outside the gene matches: 14. The CDR3 sequence is 18 residues long.

This sequence joins TRBV27 and TRBJ1-5; weak D call: TRBD1 (5 bases). Germline V CDR1 and CDR2: MNHEY, SMNVEV (reference sequence). The CDR3 has 15 residues. Trimming shortened V by 5 bases and J by 7 bases, and 18 bases separated the two germline ends. The CDR3 sequence: CASSPPPGRGQPQHF. In DNA form, the CDR3 reads TGTGCCAGCAGTCCACCCCCCGGTAGGGGACAGCCCCAGCATTTT.

This chain joins TRBV4-2 and TRBJ1-2; D ambiguous. This CDR3 has 17 amino acids. V was pared by 0 bases and J by 0 bases, with 14 bases between. Germline lookup yields CDR1 LGHNA and CDR2 YNFKEQ. In nucleotides, the CDR3 is TGTGCCAGCAGCCAAGATCGCAGTGGACTCCCTAACTATGGCTACACCTTC. Protein sequence: CASSQDRSGLPNYGYTF.

The V call is TRBV13, the J call TRBJ2-6; D may be TRBD2 (6 bases). The germline gives CDR1 PRHDT, CDR2 FYEKMQ (reference sequence). The CDR3 runs to 15 residues. Trimming cost V 5 bases and J 3 bases, with 11 bases left between them. CDR3 in DNA: TGTGCCAGCAGCCCCGGGGGTAGTGGGGCCAACGTCCTGACTTTC. As protein: CASSPGGSGANVLTF.

The chain employs TRBV5-1 and TRBJ2-1; 11 bases are a match to TRBD2. The germline gives CDR1 SGHRS, CDR2 YFSETQ. Trimming removed 2 bases from V and 6 bases from J; junction bases left unmatched: 4. CDR3 length: 15 residues. For the CDR3, the DNA is TGCGCCAGCAGCTTTGCGCTAGCGGGAGGCAATGAGCAGTTCTTC. Its translation: CASSFALAGGNEQFF.

Only one count was recorded for this clone. This rearrangement joins TRBV9 to TRBJ1-6; D is perhaps TRBD1 (6 bases). Deletions cut 3 bases from V and 5 bases from J, with 15 bases between. This CDR3 contains 16 residues. CDR1 and CDR2 from the germline V gene are SGDLS and YYNGEE. CDR3 residues: CASSGPGVGDNSPLHF. Here the CDR3 DNA reads TGTGCCAGCAGCGGCCCAGGGGTTGGAGATAATTCACCCCTCCACTTT.

This clone was observed once. V and J are TRBV5-1 and TRBJ2-2; D may be TRBD2 (7 bases). V was shortened by 2 bases and J by 5 bases, with 13 bases between the two germline ends. This CDR3 comprises 15 residues. Germline CDR1 reads SGHRS; CDR2 reads YFSETQ. The CDR3 spells CASSLRGGATGELFF. The CDR3 DNA reads as TGCGCCAGCAGCTTAAGGGGGGGCGCAACCGGGGAGCTGTTTTTT.

This clone was seen a handful of times. V usage is TRBV5-6 and J usage is TRBJ1-5; the D is unclear. The germline gives CDR1 SGHDT, CDR2 YYEEEE. The length of the CDR3 is 14 residues. V was trimmed by 4 bases and J by 4 bases, leaving 12 bases between them. CDR3 residues: CASSPASGNQPQHF. CDR3 nucleotides: TGTGCCAGCAGCCCTGCTTCGGGGAATCAGCCCCAGCATTTT. Complete variable domain (other parts from reference TRBV5-6 and TRBJ1-5): DAGVTQSPTHLIKTRGQQVTLRCSPKSGHDTVSWYQQALGQGPQFIFQYYEEEERQRGNFPDRFSGHQFPNYSSELNVNALLLGDSALYLCASSPASGNQPQHFGDGTRLSIL.

V gene TRBV6-6 combines with J gene TRBJ2-1, with 15 bases identical to TRBD2. The ends lost 6 bases at V and 6 bases at J; junction bases unmatched: 6. This CDR3 is 16 amino acids long. The germline V gene encodes CDR1 MNHNY and CDR2 SVGAGI (reference sequence). This chain's CDR3 is CASSSRTSGRANEQFF. The DNA of the CDR3 is TGTGCCAGCAGCTCCCGGACTAGCGGGAGGGCCAATGAGCAGTTCTTC.

This sequence joins TRBV10-1 and TRBJ2-7; D is possibly TRBD1 (6 bases). The V end was cut by 3 bases, the J end by 6 bases, with 9 bases between. The CDR3 has 12 residues. Germline V gives CDR1 WNHNN, CDR2 SYGVQD (reference sequence). CDR3 amino acids: CASSENRAEQYF. CDR3 bases: TGCGCCAGCAGTGAAAACAGGGCCGAGCAGTACTTC.

The V and J genes are TRBV2 and TRBJ1-3, with TRBD1 matching over 9 bases. In germline, CDR1 is SNHLY, CDR2 FYNNEI. Trimming at V came to 10 bases and at J to 5 bases, leaving 6 bases not matched to a gene. There are 13 residues in the CDR3. CDR3 amino acids: CANADRGRNTIYF. The CDR3 nucleotides read TGTGCCAACGCGGACAGGGGAAGAAACACCATATATTTT.

This sequence joins TRBV7-2 and TRBJ1-6; maybe TRBD1 (5 bases). Germline assignment: CDR1 SGHTA and CDR2 FQGNSA. The CDR3 is 15 residues long. Trimming removed 1 base from V and 12 bases from J, with 16 bases in between. The CDR3 DNA is TGTGCCAGCAGCTTAGGTGGGGGAGGGCATTTACCCCTCCACTTT. Translation gives CASSLGGGGHLPLHF.

The chain combines TRBV11-2 with TRBJ2-7, with TRBD2 identical over 12 bases. The junction had 8 bases not matched to a gene; V was cut back by 4 bases and J by 4 bases. The CDR3 contains 16 residues. The germline CDR1 and CDR2 sequences are SGHAT and FQNNGV. CDR3 nucleotides: TGTGCCAGCAGCTCTACAACTAGCGGGAGGCGGTACGAGCAGTACTTC. Translating it yields CASSSTTSGRRYEQYF.

This clone was found a few times. V gene TRBV7-3 combines with J gene TRBJ1-5; D might be TRBD1 (6 bases). CDR3 size: 13 residues. CDR1 SGHTA and CDR2 FQGTGA come from the germline V gene. Deletions cut 5 bases from V and 3 bases from J, with 8 bases between. CDR3 bases: TGTGCCAGCAGCCGGACAGTCAATCAGCCCCAGCATTTT. This encodes CASSRTVNQPQHF.

This chain uses TRBV5-4 with TRBJ2-7, with 10 bases that match TRBD1. Looked up from germline, CDR1 is SGHNT and CDR2 is YYREEE (reference sequence). The CDR3 extends over 14 amino acids. The V and J ends lost 3 bases and 5 bases, in that order; junction bases with no gene match: 5. CDR3 sequence reads: CASSYRDRGHEQYF. The CDR3 DNA is TGTGCCAGCAGCTACCGGGACAGGGGCCACGAGCAGTACTTC. Together with reference TRBV5-4 and TRBJ2-7, the CDR3 gives the full variable domain: ETGVTQSPTHLIKTRGQQVTLRCSSQSGHNTVSWYQQALGQGPQFIFQYYREEENGRGNFPPRFSGLQFPNYSSELNVNALELDDSALYLCASSYRDRGHEQYFGPGTRLTVT.

This chain links TRBV25-1 with TRBJ2-7, with 7 positions matching TRBD1. This CDR3 spans 16 amino acids. Germline V gene sequence: CDR1 MGHDK, CDR2 SYGVNS. Trimming cost V 1 base and J 3 bases; bases outside gene matches: 9. The CDR3 nucleotides read TGTGCCAGCAGTGAATCCCCCGACAGGGCCCTCTACGAGCAGTACTTC. This gives the protein CASSESPDRALYEQYF.